The clone carrying this T cell receptor beta chain has just a few counts. The antigen remains undetermined. The PCR had 60 Vbeta and 13 Jbeta primers. TCRdb's copy holds only in-frame clones and misses some; the assay was immunoSEQ multiplex PCR. The sample lists about 150,000 clones; around 80% were seen once. This record comes from a study of cytomegalovirus exposure and HLA in healthy donors. Points from the study as a whole: Follow-up analysis later connected one missense variant in DCLRE1C with trimming of TCR beta V- and J-genes.

Trimming shortened V by 3 bases and J by 5 bases, and 16 bases separated the two germline ends. Germline CDR1 is LGHNA and CDR2 is YSLEER. CDR3 length: 15 amino acids. The sample comprised PBMCs. This chain connects TRBV4-3 to TRBJ1-1; a weak D match, TRBD1 (6 bases). This receptor was obtained from a woman in her thirties or forties in good health and CMV-seropositive. CDR3 DNA: TGCGCCAGCAGCCAGGACTCAGGGGCTTGGACTGAAGCTTTCTTT. The encoded protein is CASSQDSGAWTEAFF.